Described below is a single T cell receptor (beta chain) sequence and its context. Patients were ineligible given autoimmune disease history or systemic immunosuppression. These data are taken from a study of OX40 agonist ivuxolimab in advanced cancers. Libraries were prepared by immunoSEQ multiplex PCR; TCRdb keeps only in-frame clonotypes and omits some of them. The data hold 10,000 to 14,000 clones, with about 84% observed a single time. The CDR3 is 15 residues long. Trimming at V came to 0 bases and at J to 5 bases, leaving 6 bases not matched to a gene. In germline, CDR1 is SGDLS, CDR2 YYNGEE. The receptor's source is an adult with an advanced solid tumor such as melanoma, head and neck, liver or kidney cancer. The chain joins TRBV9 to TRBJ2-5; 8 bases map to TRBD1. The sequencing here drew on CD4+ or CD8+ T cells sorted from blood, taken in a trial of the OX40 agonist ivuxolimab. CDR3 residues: CASSVAGGSGETQYF. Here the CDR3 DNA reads TGTGCCAGCAGCGTAGCAGGGGGCTCCGGGGAGACCCAGTACTTC. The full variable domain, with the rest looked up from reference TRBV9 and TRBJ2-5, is DSGVTQTPKHLITATGQRVTLRCSPRSGDLSVYWYQQSLDQGLQFLIQYYNGEERAKGNILERFSAQQFPDLHSELNLSSLELGDSALYFCASSVAGGSGETQYFGPGTRLLVL.